Reported below is one T cell receptor (beta chain). The antigen this receptor binds is unknown. No much larger clone exists at a distance of one base, and base qualities are not known. Ficoll-Paque density gradient centrifugation was used to isolate PBMCs. Including the terminal cysteine and phenylalanine, the CDR3 comprises 14 residues. The entry retains the CDR3 DNA only, 42 bases that are in frame from base 1. From the germline V gene, CDR1 is SGHTA and CDR2 is FQGNSA. V loses 5 bases at its end and J loses 7 bases; junction bases beyond the gene matches: 9. Sequencing was carried out with an Illumina NovaSeq 6000. Using 5'RACE with constant-segment primers, TCRalpha and TCRbeta cDNA libraries were constructed, with sample barcodes and unique molecular identifiers added in the process. Trizol reagent was used to extract RNA from every sample. Library amplification was performed in two PCR steps, and a second sample barcode and Illumina TruSeq adapters were introduced in the second step. Libraries were sequenced on an Illumina NovaSeq with 2 x 150 bp paired-end reads. Regarding the original processing steps: Reads were demultiplexed and collapsed into UMI-guided consensus sequences with migec v1.2.7. With mixcr v2.1.11, UMI consensuses were aligned to TRA and TRB V and J templates and assembled into clonotypes. A clonotype was counted as expanded or contracted only when both edgeR and NoisET called the clonotype significant, with the noise models trained on biological replicates. For edgeR calls, the thresholds were a false discovery rate-adjusted p below 0.01 and a log2 fold-change of 1. As an exploratory analysis of dynamics, max-normalized trajectories of the 1000 most abundant clonotypes were examined with PCA combined with hierarchical clustering. Separately sequenced CD4+ and CD8+ repertoires were used to assign the CD4 or CD8 phenotype of responding clones. The raw public data were reprocessed by TCRdb itself: fastp quality trimming at Q25, MiXCR clonotype calling, in-frame beta chains only. Every distinct CDR3 protein forms one entry, paired with its most common genes and DNA. Clone size and V and J calls follow TCRdb, not the original study. The sample table holds 340,000 or so distinct CDR3 sequences, of which approximately 12% were seen once. The ten most abundant clones make up around a fifth of the sample.

The data were obtained in a study of T-cell memory formation after mild COVID-19 (dated by TCRdb to the early 2020s). Regarding the study in general: Most TCR sequence clusters were specific to one of the two donors. In a couple of donors, T-cell clones that expanded and contracted after mild COVID-19 were tracked by sequencing TCRalpha and TCRbeta repertoires over time. Two young, previously healthy adult volunteers, one female and one male, were included in the cohort.

The paper's findings and limits, for the study overall: SARS-CoV-2 specificity was not confirmed for the second-wave clones peaking on day 37. The detection of some responding clones in pre-infection memory suggests that pre-existing cross-reactive memory T cells joined the SARS-CoV-2 response. Clones that contracted from day 15 to 85 showed balanced CD4/CD8 phenotypes, whereas a second wave of clones that expanded from day 15 to 37 leaned towards CD4+. Contracting CD4+ clones were found mainly in CM and EM memory subsets, while CD8+ clones were enriched in EMRA. Only a couple of mild cases were covered in the study, and larger cohorts including severe cases with pre-infection samples were considered necessary.

The sample comprised PBMCs or a T cell subset sorted from them (not recorded which). The rearranged chain carries TRBV7-2 and TRBJ2-5; TRBD2 fits 8 bases in the junction. The origin of this receptor is a man between 18 and 29 years old who had mild COVID-19 (a few samples of this study predate the infection). The sample titles of this study are shuffled in the database, so cell type and time point are left out; the donor was told from shared clones. DNA sequence: TGTGCCAGCAGCCATCCGGGACTAGGGTGGACCCAGTACTTC. Its protein reads: CASSHPGLGWTQYF.